This T cell receptor beta chain is drawn from a study of spatial heterogeneity in lung cancer. Study details: Compared with alpha-chain sequences, beta-chain sequences were consistently detected in greater numbers. An average of more than ten raw reads was observed per unique TCR and UMI combination.

Time point described: sample taken at primary tumor resection. In each case, whole RNA from tumor, nontumor lung or frozen PBMC was sequenced unsorted. This clonotype was observed a few times. Its target is unknown. Germline V gives CDR1 SEHNR, CDR2 FQNEAQ (reference sequence). This CDR3 is 14 amino acids long. V shed 5 bases and J 8 bases; nucleotides not matched to a gene: 6. General observations from the study: Blood carried ubiquitous expanded tumor TCRs more at resection than follow-up.

MiXCR, applied by TCRdb to the 5' RACE reads, yields one record per CDR3 protein. The data hold tens of thousands of distinct CDR3 sequences, with roughly 8% observed a single time. This clonotype originated in a male donor with early-stage non-small cell lung cancer. Sequenced material: PBMCs, taken at surgery. This chain uses TRBV7-9 with TRBJ1-6, with 7 bases identical to TRBD1. Here the CDR3 DNA reads TGTGCCAGCAGCCTGGGGACAGCGGATTCACCCCTCCACTTT. Its translation: CASSLGTADSPLHF.